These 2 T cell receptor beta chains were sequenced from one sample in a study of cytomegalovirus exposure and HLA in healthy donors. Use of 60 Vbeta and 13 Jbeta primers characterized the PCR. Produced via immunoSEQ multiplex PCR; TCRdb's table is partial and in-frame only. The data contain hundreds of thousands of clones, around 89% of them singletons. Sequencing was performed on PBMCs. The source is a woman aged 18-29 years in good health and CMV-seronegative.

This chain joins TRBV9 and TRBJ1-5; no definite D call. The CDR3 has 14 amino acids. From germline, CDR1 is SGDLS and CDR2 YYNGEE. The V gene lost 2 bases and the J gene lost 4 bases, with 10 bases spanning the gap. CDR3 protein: CASSVGSGNQPQHF. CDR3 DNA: TGTGCCAGCAGCGTGGGGAGCGGTAATCAGCCCCAGCATTTT.

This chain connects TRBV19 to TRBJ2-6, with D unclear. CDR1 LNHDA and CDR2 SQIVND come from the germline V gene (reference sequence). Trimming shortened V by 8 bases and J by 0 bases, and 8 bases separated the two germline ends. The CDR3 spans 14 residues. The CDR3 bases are TGTGCCAGTTCTTCTAGCTCTGGGGCCAACGTCCTGACTTTC. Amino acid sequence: CASSSSSGANVLTF. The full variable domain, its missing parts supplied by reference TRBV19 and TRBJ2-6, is DGGITQSPKYLFRKEGQNVTLSCEQNLNHDAMYWYRQDPGQGLRLIYYSQIVNDFQKGDIAEGYSVSREKKESFPLTVTSAQKNPTAFYLCASSSSSGANVLTFGAGSRLTVL.